This T cell receptor (beta chain) stems from a study of T-cell reconstitution after alpha-beta-depleted transplantation in children. Unique molecular identifiers were incorporated during preparation of the TCRbeta library. TCRdb fed the PCR reads into MiXCR, producing one record per CDR3 protein. The sample lists 250,000 or so distinct CDR3 sequences, more than 20% seen once, with around 4.8% in the top ten. Trimming stripped 0 bases from V and 4 bases from J, with 13 bases between. The CDR3 loop spans 15 amino acids. Germline CDR1 SGHRS, CDR2 YFSETQ. Specimen: PBMCs, mostly from graft donor cells, collected 360 days after TCRalphabeta/CD19-depleted stem cell transplant. The chain joins TRBV5-1 to TRBJ1-1, with D tentatively TRBD1 (5 bases). The clonotype comes from a female patient under 10 years old who had a stem cell transplant for congenital amegakaryocytic thrombocytopenia, so the T cells may come from the graft donor. This CDR3 is CASSLEPGKVTEAFF. The CDR3 DNA reads TGCGCCAGCAGCTTGGAACCAGGGAAGGTCACTGAAGCTTTCTTT.